The 27 T cell receptor beta chains reported below all come from one sample, sequenced in a study of T-cell reconstitution after alpha-beta-depleted transplantation in children. Molecular barcoding with unique molecular identifiers was used for the TCRbeta library. TCRdb re-derived calls from the PCR reads in MiXCR, one entry per CDR3 protein. The sample lists over 400,000 distinct CDR3 sequences, approximately 12% occurring once. Sample: PBMCs from the stem cell graft donor, taken from the stem cell graft. The source is a human donor who donated a stem cell graft to a child with combined immunodeficiency.

This clonotype was observed at least ten times. CDR3 nucleotide sequence: TGTGCCAGCAGTCCGGGACAGGGCTCCAATGAGCAGTTCTTC. It translates to CASSPGQGSNEQFF. This chain connects TRBV6-4 to TRBJ2-1; 9 nucleotides align to TRBD1. This CDR3 has 14 amino acids. With V trimmed by 5 bases and J by 6 bases, 5 bases remained unmatched. Germline-derived CDR1 and CDR2 are MRHNA and SNTAGT.

This clonotype was seen a few times. The chain uses TRBV28 and TRBJ1-1; D is unresolved. Germline CDR1 and CDR2: MDHEN and SYDVKM. The CDR3 contains 14 residues. Trimming pared 7 bases from V and 5 bases from J, leaving 17 bases between. DNA for the CDR3: TGTGCCAGCACCCATATGACCGCTCTGACTGAAGCTTTCTTT. It codes for CASTHMTALTEAFF. Full variable domain (missing parts from reference TRBV28 and TRBJ1-1): DVKVTQSSRYLVKRTGEKVFLECVQDMDHENMFWYRQDPGLGLRLIYFSYDVKMKEKGDIPEGYSVSREKKERFSLILESASTNQTSMYLCASTHMTALTEAFFGQGTRLTVV.

CDR3 residues: CASSTAGASTDTQYF. The CDR3 coding sequence is TGTGCCAGCAGTACCGCCGGGGCTAGCACAGATACGCAGTATTTT. The V and J genes are TRBV2 and TRBJ2-3, with D perhaps given as TRBD1 or TRBD2 (5 bases each). V was pared by 5 bases and J by 0 bases, with 12 bases between. The CDR3 runs to 15 residues. Per the germline V gene, CDR1 is SNHLY and CDR2 is FYNNEI.

The chain carries TRBV13 and TRBJ2-5, with 8 bases fitting TRBD2. The CDR3 spans 14 residues. CDR1 and CDR2 from the germline V gene are PRHDT and FYEKMQ (reference sequence). Unmatched junction bases numbered 10, after V lost 8 bases and J lost 5 bases. CDR3 region: CASGSSGSWETQYF. The DNA for the CDR3 is TGTGCCAGCGGATCAAGCGGGAGTTGGGAGACCCAGTACTTC. Full variable domain (outside the CDR3, taken from reference TRBV13 and TRBJ2-5): AAGVIQSPRHLIKEKRETATLKCYPIPRHDTVYWYQQGPGQDPQFLISFYEKMQSDKGSIPDRFSAQQFSDYHSELNMSSLELGDSALYFCASGSSGSWETQYFGPGTRLLVL.

This clonotype was found a few times. V is TRBV27 and J is TRBJ1-6; D remains unclear. V dropped 0 bases and J dropped 0 bases, with 9 bases sitting between them. Germline-derived CDR1 and CDR2 are MNHEY and SMNVEV (reference sequence). This CDR3 contains 17 residues. The CDR3 here is CASSLSPARSYNSPLHF. CDR3 sequence (DNA): TGTGCCAGCAGTTTATCGCCTGCCCGCTCCTATAATTCACCCCTCCACTTT.

This clonotype has a handful of counts. The rearrangement uses TRBV12-3 or TRBV12-4 and TRBJ2-1, with 8 positions matching TRBD2. The trim removed 5 bases at V and 6 bases at J, leaving 6 bases unmatched. The CDR3 has 14 amino acids. The CDR3 loop is CASSPSGRFNEQFF. The DNA of the CDR3 is TGTGCCAGCAGTCCAAGCGGGAGATTCAATGAGCAGTTCTTC.

This clonotype appeared many times. The V gene is TRBV11-2, the J gene TRBJ2-2; maybe TRBD1 (6 bases). Per the germline V gene, CDR1 is SGHAT and CDR2 is FQNNGV. CDR3 length equals 15 residues. V was cut by 1 base and J by 0 bases, with 6 bases left in between. The CDR3 protein is CASSLGQANTGELFF. CDR3 DNA: TGTGCCAGCAGCTTAGGACAGGCGAACACCGGGGAGCTGTTTTTT.

This clonotype showed up many times. The J gene is TRBJ2-7, the V gene TRBV2; D is perhaps TRBD1 (5 bases). The V gene's germline CDR1 is SNHLY and CDR2 FYNNEI. Trimming removed 7 bases at V and 1 base at J, with 14 bases between. CDR3 length: 14 amino acids. CDR3 sequence reads: CASIPEGVSYEQYF. CDR3 nucleotide sequence: TGTGCCAGCATCCCAGAAGGGGTATCCTACGAGCAGTACTTC. The whole variable domain, remainder taken from reference TRBV2 and TRBJ2-7, is EPEVTQTPSHQVTQMGQEVILRCVPISNHLYFYWYRQILGQKVEFLVSFYNNEISEKSEIFDDQFSVERPDGSNFTLKIRSTKLEDSAMYFCASIPEGVSYEQYFGPGTRLTVT.

On this clonotype itself: A much more abundant neighbour one base away suggests this may be a read error. The chain links TRBV6-1 to TRBJ2-7; D is ambiguous. Germline V CDR1 and CDR2: MNHNS, SASEGT. This CDR3 has 12 residues. The chain's CDR3 is CASSKENYELYF. The CDR3 DNA follows: TGTGCCAGCTCCAAAGAAAACTACGAGCTGTACTTC.

This clonotype occurred many times. The chain is built from TRBV27 and TRBJ2-3; 7 nucleotides align to TRBD1. The junction had 12 bases not matched to a gene; V was cut back by 6 bases and J by 0 bases. The CDR3 spans 17 residues. CDR1 is MNHEY and CDR2 is SMNVEV in the germline V gene (reference sequence). The CDR3: CASSQDRWPHSTDTQYF. CDR3 DNA: TGTGCCAGCAGCCAGGACAGGTGGCCTCATAGCACAGATACGCAGTATTTT.

This clonotype has ten or more counts. The chain employs TRBV12-3 or TRBV12-4 and TRBJ2-2; D perhaps matches TRBD1 (5 bases). V gave up 5 bases and J gave up 2 bases, with 9 bases separating them. The CDR3 totals 14 residues. This chain's CDR3 is CASSRDSNTGELFF. The CDR3 bases are TGTGCCAGCAGTCGTGACAGCAACACCGGGGAGCTGTTTTTT.

A few counts support this clonotype. The chain links TRBV20-1 to TRBJ2-7; D remains ambiguous. CDR3 size: 15 residues. Per germline, CDR1 DFQATT and CDR2 SNEGSKA (reference sequence). V shed 4 bases and J shed 2 bases, with 18 bases lying between them. The CDR3 is CSATSLIYPPYEQYF. The CDR3 DNA sequence: TGCAGTGCTACCAGCCTGATCTACCCCCCCTACGAGCAGTACTTC.

A few counts support this clonotype. V usage is TRBV9 and J usage is TRBJ2-3; 8 bases are shared with TRBD2. CDR1 is SGDLS and CDR2 is YYNGEE in the germline V gene. V lost 0 bases, J lost 4 bases, and 7 bases stayed unmatched. The CDR3 runs 16 residues. The CDR3 DNA reads as TGTGCCAGCAGCGTAGGAAGCGGGAGTAAGGCAGATACGCAGTATTTT. As protein: CASSVGSGSKADTQYF.

The V gene is TRBV7-2, the J gene TRBJ1-6; maybe TRBD1 (5 bases). The germline gives CDR1 SGHTA, CDR2 FQGNSA. Trimming removed 5 bases from V and 6 bases from J, with 14 bases in between. CDR3 length: 15 amino acids. The CDR3 reads CASSPTRTSNSPLHF. CDR3 nucleotides: TGTGCCAGCAGCCCCACCCGGACATCTAATTCACCCCTCCACTTT.

The chain links TRBV11-2 to TRBJ2-1; D gene ambiguous. The germline V and J ends were trimmed by 0 bases and 9 bases, with 12 bases remaining between them. The germline gives CDR1 SGHAT, CDR2 FQNNGV. The CDR3 loop spans 14 amino acids. In nucleotides, the CDR3 is TGTGCCAGCAGCTTAGAACTATTTACCATTGAGCAGTTCTTC. Amino acids: CASSLELFTIEQFF. Looking up the rest from reference TRBV11-2 and TRBJ2-1 gives the full variable domain: EAGVAQSPRYKIIEKRQSVAFWCNPISGHATLYWYQQILGQGPKLLIQFQNNGVVDDSQLPKDRFSAERLKGVDSTLKIQPAKLEDSAVYLCASSLELFTIEQFFGPGTRLTVL.

This clonotype was found many times. CDR3 sequence reads: CASSFSGDRDNSPLHF. CDR3 sequence (DNA): TGTGCCAGCAGTTTTTCAGGGGACAGGGACAATTCACCCCTCCACTTT. This chain joins TRBV12-3 or TRBV12-4 and TRBJ1-6, with TRBD1 identical over 9 bases. This CDR3 contains 16 residues. Trimming at V came to 3 bases and at J to 7 bases, leaving 7 bases not matched to a gene.

This chain joins TRBV5-1 and TRBJ1-1; D is undetermined. V lost 0 bases, J lost 3 bases, and 9 bases lay in between. The CDR3 is made up of 14 amino acids. Germline V gene lookup returns CDR1 SGHRS and CDR2 YFSETQ. CDR3 coding DNA: TGCGCCAGCAGCTTGGCCATGGCTGACACTGAAGCTTTCTTT. Translating gives CASSLAMADTEAFF.

The V and J genes are TRBV14 and TRBJ2-7, with D possibly being TRBD2 (5 bases). Germline V CDR1 and CDR2: SGHDN, FVKESK. The CDR3 is 14 residues long. Deletions cut 1 base from V and 1 base from J, with 8 bases between. CDR3 region: CASSQVRGSYEQYF. The CDR3 DNA follows: TGTGCCAGCAGCCAAGTCCGGGGATCCTACGAGCAGTACTTC.

This sequence joins TRBV5-1 and TRBJ2-3; 15 bases map to TRBD2. J was trimmed by 1 base and V by 0 bases; bases with no gene match: 9. In germline, CDR1 is SGHRS, CDR2 YFSETQ. This CDR3 spans 20 amino acids. The CDR3 DNA reads as TGCGCCAGCAGCTTGGAAGGACTAGCGGGAGGGCCTTCTCGCACAGATACGCAGTATTTT. The encoded protein is CASSLEGLAGGPSRTDTQYF. The variable domain in full, completed from reference TRBV5-1 and TRBJ2-3, reads KAGVTQTPRYLIKTRGQQVTLSCSPISGHRSVSWYQQTPGQGLQFLFEYFSETQRNKGNFPGRFSGRQFSNSRSEMNVSTLELGDSALYLCASSLEGLAGGPSRTDTQYFGPGTRLTVL.

V is TRBV2 and J is TRBJ1-1, with D perhaps matching TRBD1 (6 bases). Germline V gene sequence: CDR1 SNHLY, CDR2 FYNNEI. This CDR3 spans 16 amino acids. V lost 0 bases and J lost 5, with 16 bases in between. The CDR3 region has the DNA TGTGCCAGCAGTGAAGCTTCGGGGGCCGGGGTGACTGAAGCTTTCTTT. It codes for CASSEASGAGVTEAFF.

The chain carries TRBV24-1 and TRBJ2-1; 7 bases map to TRBD1. V shed 3 bases, J shed 6 bases, and the junction held 7 bases outside the gene matches. This CDR3 comprises 15 residues. CDR1 and CDR2 from the germline V gene are KGHDR and SFDVKD. This CDR3 is CATSDLDRVGNEQFF. The CDR3 DNA reads as TGTGCCACCAGTGATCTTGACAGGGTGGGCAATGAGCAGTTCTTC.

This clonotype qualifies as medium-sized (0.01 to 0.1%). The chain recombines TRBV24-1 with TRBJ2-7; TRBD2 might be the D (5 bases). The CDR3 runs 13 residues. Germline values: CDR1 KGHDR, CDR2 SFDVKD. V lost 3 bases, J lost 7 bases, and 12 bases lay in between. The CDR3 region is CATSDAEPGEQYF. CDR3 nucleotide sequence: TGTGCCACCAGTGATGCGGAACCGGGAGAGCAGTACTTC.

This clonotype was seen a handful of times. This sequence joins TRBV6-1 and TRBJ1-4; no definite D call. The V end was cut by 7 bases, the J end by 7 bases, with 22 bases between. This CDR3 has 16 amino acids. Germline lookup yields CDR1 MNHNS and CDR2 SASEGT. CDR3 in amino acids: CASKRQRAEVREKLFF. The CDR3 nucleotides are TGTGCCAGCAAGCGACAAAGGGCGGAGGTGCGTGAAAAACTGTTTTTT.

The chain combines TRBV20-1 with TRBJ2-2; 7 nucleotides align to TRBD1. The CDR3 covers 16 residues. V shed 5 bases, J shed 2 bases, and the junction held 11 bases outside the gene matches. The V gene's germline CDR1 is DFQATT and CDR2 SNEGSKA (reference sequence). CDR3 protein: CSAPFTDRVNTGELFF. CDR3 DNA sequence: TGCAGTGCTCCATTTACTGACAGGGTTAACACCGGGGAGCTGTTTTTT.

This clonotype was found a few times. The chain has TRBV12-3 or TRBV12-4 and TRBJ2-3, with TRBD1 identical over 7 bases. CDR3 length: 14 amino acids. The V and J ends lost 4 bases and 0 bases, in that order; junction bases with no gene match: 1. This chain's CDR3 is CASSWDSSTDTQYF. The CDR3 coding sequence is TGTGCCAGCAGTTGGGACAGTAGCACAGATACGCAGTATTTT.

In its sample, this clonotype was seen a few times. The chain links TRBV24-1 to TRBJ2-3, with 16 bases matching TRBD2. The CDR3 has 17 residues. J was trimmed by 4 bases and V by 3 bases; bases with no gene match: 3. Per the germline V gene, CDR1 is KGHDR and CDR2 is SFDVKD. The CDR3 protein is CATSDPGLAGGPDTQYF. As DNA, the CDR3 is TGTGCCACCAGTGATCCGGGACTAGCGGGGGGGCCAGATACGCAGTATTTT.

The chain links TRBV12-3 or TRBV12-4 to TRBJ2-1, with 9 bases lining up with TRBD1. J gave up 4 bases and V 6 bases, and 10 bases lay outside the gene matches. CDR3 size: 16 residues. Here the CDR3 reads CASSESGTGNYNEQFF. In nucleotides, the CDR3 is TGTGCCAGCAGCGAATCTGGGACAGGGAATTACAATGAGCAGTTCTTC.